The clone carrying this T cell receptor (beta chain) showed up just a few times. Its antigen is undetermined. This sample stems from a study of shared clonotypes between healthy human individuals. Germline CDR1 reads SGHTA; CDR2 reads FQGTGA. Trimming took off 5 bases at V and 8 bases at J, with 10 bases between the two ends. This CDR3 contains 13 residues. Study-level results: Clonotype sharing among donors likely depends on sequencing depth.

The test was conducted at deep level. It was roughly 0.3 ug DNA, some 33,000 T cell genomes, that went into each replicate PCR of unsorted PBMC. Per the original methods: As immunoSEQ supplied junction-only sequences (without quality scores), filtering differed. Clones were read by immunoSEQ multiplex PCR, and TCRdb kept only the in-frame ones, dropping some. For V, J and clone size, that table is used; D and trimming come from the DNA. The sample includes over 400,000 clones, around 80% of them seen just once. What was sequenced was PBMCs. The sequence was obtained from a woman between 40 and 55 years old in good health. Some clones in this sample may be carry-over from other donors' samples. V is TRBV7-3 and J is TRBJ1-6; D gene unclear. DNA for the CDR3: TGTGCCAGCAGCACCGCCGGGGATTCACCCCTCCACTTT. Amino acid sequence: CASSTAGDSPLHF.